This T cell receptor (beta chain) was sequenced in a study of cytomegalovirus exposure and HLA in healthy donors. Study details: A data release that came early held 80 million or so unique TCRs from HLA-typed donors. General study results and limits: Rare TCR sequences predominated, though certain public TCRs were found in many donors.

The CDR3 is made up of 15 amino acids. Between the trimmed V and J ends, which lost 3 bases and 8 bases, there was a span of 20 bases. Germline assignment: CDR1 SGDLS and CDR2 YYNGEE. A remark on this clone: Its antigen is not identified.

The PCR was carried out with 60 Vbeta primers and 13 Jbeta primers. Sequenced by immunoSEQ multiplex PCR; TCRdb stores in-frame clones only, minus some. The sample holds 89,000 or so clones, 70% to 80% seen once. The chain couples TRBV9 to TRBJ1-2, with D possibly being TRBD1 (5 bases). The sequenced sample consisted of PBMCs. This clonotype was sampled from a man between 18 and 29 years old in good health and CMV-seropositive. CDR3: CASSGVRQRLIGYTF. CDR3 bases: TGTGCCAGCAGCGGAGTTCGACAGCGCCTCATAGGCTACACCTTC.